Shown below are 2 T cell receptor beta chains from a single sample sequenced in a study of monozygotic twins with cystic fibrosis. Clones were sequenced by immunoSEQ multiplex PCR, and TCRdb holds only the in-frame ones, with some missing. The repertoire has around 20,000 clones, less than 95% of them found once; the top ten carry roughly 1.5%. Sequenced material: blood. These receptors came from a girl aged 2-10 years with cystic fibrosis.

The chain couples TRBV4-1 to TRBJ2-7; unclear D gene. V was pared by 4 bases and J by 4 bases, with 17 bases between. Germline CDR1 is MGHRA and CDR2 is YSYEKL. The CDR3 sequence is 15 residues long. CDR3 sequence: CASSPGFGNRYEQYF. DNA for the CDR3: TGCGCCAGCAGCCCCGGATTTGGTAATCGGTACGAGCAGTACTTC.

The chain employs TRBV9 and TRBJ1-3, with D unclear. Germline CDR1 is SGDLS and CDR2 is YYNGEE. This CDR3 is built from 16 residues. Trimming took 4 bases from V and 0 from J, leaving 14 bases between them. The CDR3 nucleotides are TGTGCCAGCAGCTTAGGCGGTTCAAGCTCTGGAAACACCATATATTTT. Protein: CASSLGGSSSGNTIYF.